This TCR beta chain comes out of a study of Tregs in tolerant kidney transplant recipients. The data were produced by immunoSEQ multiplex PCR, yet TCRdb's version contains in-frame clones alone and is incomplete. Its table lists some 14,000 clones. J gave up 7 bases and V 4 bases, and 10 bases lay outside the gene matches. Looked up from germline, CDR1 is SQVTM and CDR2 is ANQGSEA. The CDR3 consists of 14 residues. Overall study findings and caveats: This study did not directly address biological reproducibility. Donor-specific Treg expansion exceeded global Treg expansion in tolerant patients, suggesting antigen drive.

Of note for this clone: The antigen remains undetermined. The observed sequence ends 3 residues before the CDR3 terminus, with the missing tail filled in from the germline J gene.

Related graft donors supplied nonmyeloablative bone marrow transplants, and mixed chimerism was transient. This receptor was obtained from a human patient who received a combined kidney and bone marrow transplant. Some T cells may have originated in the graft donor. Here the sequenced sample was CD8+ T cells from blood (PBMCs), taken 6 months after the transplant. The chain combines TRBV29-1 with TRBJ2-1; 7 nucleotides agree with TRBD1. The CDR3 region is CSVGTRQGGNEQFF. Incomplete CDR3 DNA: TGCAGCGTTGGGACCCGACAGGGCGGGAATGAG.